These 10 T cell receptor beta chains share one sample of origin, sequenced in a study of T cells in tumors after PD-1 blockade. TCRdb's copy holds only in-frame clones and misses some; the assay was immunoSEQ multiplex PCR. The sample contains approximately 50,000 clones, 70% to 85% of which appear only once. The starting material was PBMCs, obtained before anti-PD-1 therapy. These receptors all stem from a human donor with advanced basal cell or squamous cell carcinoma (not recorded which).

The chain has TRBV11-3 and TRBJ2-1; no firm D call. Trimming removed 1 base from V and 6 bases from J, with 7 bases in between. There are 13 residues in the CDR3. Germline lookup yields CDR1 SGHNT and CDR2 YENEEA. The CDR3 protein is CASSLGSVNEQFF. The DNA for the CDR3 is TGTGCCAGCAGCTTAGGCTCGGTCAATGAGCAGTTCTTC. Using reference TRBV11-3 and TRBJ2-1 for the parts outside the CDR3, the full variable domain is EAGVVQSPRYKIIEKKQPVAFWCNPISGHNTLYWYLQNLGQGPELLIRYENEEAVDDSQLPKDRFSAERLKGVDSTLKIQPAELGDSAVYLCASSLGSVNEQFFGPGTRLTVL.

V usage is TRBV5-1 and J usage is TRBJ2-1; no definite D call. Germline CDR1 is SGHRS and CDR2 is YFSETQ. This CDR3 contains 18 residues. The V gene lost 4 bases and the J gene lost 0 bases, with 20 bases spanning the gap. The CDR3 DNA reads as TGCGCCAGCAGCCCCCTTAACCAGTCCGTCAGCTCCTACAATGAGCAGTTCTTC. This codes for CASSPLNQSVSSYNEQFF.

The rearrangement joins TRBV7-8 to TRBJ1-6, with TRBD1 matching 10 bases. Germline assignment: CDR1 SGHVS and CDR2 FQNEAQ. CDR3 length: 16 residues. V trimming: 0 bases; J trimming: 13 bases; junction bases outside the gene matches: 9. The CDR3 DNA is TGTGCCAGCAGCTTAGCTGTGACAGGGGGCGCGTTCCCCCTCCACTTT. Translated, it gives CASSLAVTGGAFPLHF.

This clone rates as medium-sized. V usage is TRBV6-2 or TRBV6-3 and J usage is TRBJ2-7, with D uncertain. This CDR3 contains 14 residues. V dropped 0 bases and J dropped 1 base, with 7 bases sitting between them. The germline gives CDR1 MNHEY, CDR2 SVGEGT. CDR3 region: CASSYSGLSYEQYF. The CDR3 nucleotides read TGTGCCAGCAGTTACTCAGGTCTTTCCTACGAGCAGTACTTC.

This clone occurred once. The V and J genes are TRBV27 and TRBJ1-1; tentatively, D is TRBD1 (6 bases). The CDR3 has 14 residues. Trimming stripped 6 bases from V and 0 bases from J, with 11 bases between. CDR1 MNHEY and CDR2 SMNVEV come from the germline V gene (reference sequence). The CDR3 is CASRGGPLNTEAFF. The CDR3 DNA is TGTGCCAGCAGGGGGGGGCCCCTGAACACTGAAGCTTTCTTT.

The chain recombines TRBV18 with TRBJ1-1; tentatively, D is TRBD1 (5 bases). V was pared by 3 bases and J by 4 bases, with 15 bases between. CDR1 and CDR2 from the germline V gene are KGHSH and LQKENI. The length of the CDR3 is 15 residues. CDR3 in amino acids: CASSPLPGPGTEAFF. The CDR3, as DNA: TGTGCCAGCTCACCTCTGCCGGGGCCCGGCACTGAAGCTTTCTTT.

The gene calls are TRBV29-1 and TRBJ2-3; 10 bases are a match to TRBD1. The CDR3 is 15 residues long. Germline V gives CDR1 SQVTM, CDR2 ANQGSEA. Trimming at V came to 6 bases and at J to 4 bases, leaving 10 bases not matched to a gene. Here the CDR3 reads CSVDPGQGFSDTQYF. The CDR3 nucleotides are TGCAGCGTGGACCCGGGACAGGGGTTTTCAGATACGCAGTATTTT.

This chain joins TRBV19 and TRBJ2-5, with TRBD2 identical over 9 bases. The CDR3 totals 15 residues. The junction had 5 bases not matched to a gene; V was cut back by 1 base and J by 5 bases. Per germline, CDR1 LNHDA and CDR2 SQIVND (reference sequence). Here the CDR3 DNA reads TGTGCCAGTAGTATAGCTGGGCGGGAGGGTGAGACCCAGTACTTC. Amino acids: CASSIAGREGETQYF.

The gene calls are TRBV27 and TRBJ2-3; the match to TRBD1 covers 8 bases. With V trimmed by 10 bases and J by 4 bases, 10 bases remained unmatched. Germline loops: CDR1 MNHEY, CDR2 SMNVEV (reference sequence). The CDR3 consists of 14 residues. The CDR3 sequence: CATQGALTADTQYF. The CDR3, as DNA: TGTGCCACCCAGGGGGCGTTAACCGCAGATACGCAGTATTTT.

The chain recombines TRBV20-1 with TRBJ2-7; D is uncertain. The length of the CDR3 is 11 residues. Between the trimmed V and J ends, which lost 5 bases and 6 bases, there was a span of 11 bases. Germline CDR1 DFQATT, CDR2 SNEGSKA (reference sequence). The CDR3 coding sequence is TGCAGTGCTCTACACACCTTCGAGCAGTACTTC. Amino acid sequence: CSALHTFEQYF.